The text below deals with one T cell receptor (beta chain). Its cognate antigen has yet to be identified. Base-call qualities are not available, and no considerably larger clone is one nucleotide away. The data derive from a study of cytomegalovirus exposure and HLA in healthy donors (dated by TCRdb to about 2017). For the study in its entirety: An earlier analysis of some 550 of the donors reported more than 250 Gb of sequence data and roughly 100 million unique TCR beta sequences from about 200 million T cells. The aim of the study was to test whether cataloging public T cell receptors could identify signatures of past pathogen exposure. Typing coverage differed by locus: A, B, C, DRB1 and DQB1 were typed in roughly 620-630 donors, DQA1 in 500 to 550, DPA1 in 600 to 610, and DPB1 in 450 to 480. To decide whether each TCR beta V gene segment behaved as functional or pseudogenic, an earlier analysis of some 600 of the donors relied on high-throughput TCR beta sequencing. Using immunosequencing, the study profiled T cell repertoires from about 610 subjects and related those repertoires to cytomegalovirus serostatus. The later analysis used no new phenotypic data to find candidate immune exposures, relying instead on TCR beta sequences and their occurrence across donors. Because of strong linkage in the cohort, five DR-DQ haplotypes were treated as single units for association and clustering. Donor age, sex, ethnicity and CMV serostatus were compiled together with the repertoire data. About 280 gigabases of sequencing data and 75 million to 85 million unique TCR sequences made up an early release that covered approximately 620 HLA-typed donors. A later genetic analysis took genome-wide SNP genotypes for about 55% of the roughly 700 donors and used that subset as a discovery cohort. All discovery cohort repertoires had been generated on a single sequencing platform. On average, roughly 250,000 unique TCR beta nucleotide sequences were sequenced per donor among 398 genotyped donors of the cohort, with around 19% of those sequences being non-productive. Among the approximately 430 genotyped donors, approximately 76% belonged to the genetic ancestry cluster associated with self-reported Caucasian donors. High-throughput TCR immunosequencing, statistical association of individual TCRs with disease status, and machine learning were combined to predict cytomegalovirus infection status. Class I and class II HLA loci were covered by the typing at four-digit resolution. In addition to the first cohort of around 670 subjects, a separate validation cohort of 130 or so different subjects was used. To study patterns of TCR occurrence, a later analysis re-analyzed previously published TCR beta repertoires from several hundred donors and added high-resolution HLA genotyping. What the research found in general, with its limitations: Sequencing depth was assumed to be roughly uniform across donors in the presence/absence analyses, though that assumption may not hold. The 87-base-pair reads could not distinguish some IMGT-functional V segments, including TRBV6-2 and TRBV6-3, so those segments were excluded. For the cohort, immune exposure information was limited to CMV serostatus. A later genetic analysis associated a missense DCLRE1C variant with V-gene and J-gene trimming of TCR beta chains, and an independent cohort replicated the association. The authors suggested that the approach could potentially be extended to other disease states and immunological phenotypes. A cluster of highly shared sequence variants was judged likely to represent a technical artifact of the sequencing pipeline. Compared with equally common non-associated chains, HLA-associated TCR beta chains in a later analysis were more clonally expanded and had lower generation probabilities. The classifier was reported to diagnose cytomegalovirus status with high specificity and sensitivity in both the original and validation cohorts. In a later analysis, TCR association rates were found to vary across HLA loci, with the most associated TCRs seen for DRB1 alleles and the fewest for HLA-C alleles. Strong co-occurrence of HLA alleles, especially DR and DQ, made assigning TCR associations to individual alleles difficult. Specific HLA alleles were associated with 15,000 to 20,000 TCR beta sequences at a false discovery rate of 0.05 in a later analysis. According to a later analysis, most CMV-associated TCR beta chains appeared to be HLA-restricted, and the HLA associations seemed to be driven largely by CMV exposure. The earlier analysis of almost 600 of the donors excluded some 15 rarely observed V segments, including chromosome 9 orphons, because counts were too low. In a later genetic analysis, fewer N-insertions in productive TCRs were reported among donors in an Asian-associated ancestry cluster than the 666-donor mean. In vitro tests confirmed that a few of the cytomegalovirus-associated TCR beta chains recognize cytomegalovirus antigens. The study listed 150 to 200 TCR beta chains as associated with cytomegalovirus. A further reported finding was that TCR beta sequences accurately predicted the HLA-A and HLA-B alleles for most subjects in the first cohort. While some public TCRs were present in many individuals, most TCR sequences turned up only very rarely across donors. Linkage disequilibrium might explain the correlated functional status among segregating V segments, but an unknown experimental factor could not be ruled out. Because HLA typing was unavailable for some donors at each locus, only the typed subset was used in association tests. An earlier analysis of approximately 570 of the donors showed that most TCR beta V segments appeared in productive rearrangements either about 87% or about 30% of the time, which broadly matched IMGT annotations. Only TCR beta chains were sequenced in this cohort, and the absence of alpha or paired-chain data limited detectable features. Several of the top co-occurrence clusters appeared to be linked to parvovirus B19, influenza, CMV and Epstein-Barr virus, according to a later analysis.

The germline V gene specifies MGHRA as CDR1 and YSYEKL as CDR2. V is pruned by 0 bases and J by 9 bases, leaving 11 bases of the junction without a gene match. The CDR3 goes from the cysteine to the phenylalanine over 17 residues. Only the CDR3 DNA is retained, 51 bases long and in frame from the first base. Library preparation was by the immunoSEQ multiplex PCR assay. The multiplex PCR relied on a mix of 60 forward primers for TCR Vbeta segments and 13 reverse primers for TCR Jbeta segments. The CDR3 region of rearranged TCR beta genes was amplified from genomic DNA with a multiplex PCR assay. Amplified TCR beta libraries were sequenced as 87-base-pair reads on the Illumina HiSeq System. In the source study's methods: A later analysis counted some 74 million unique TCR beta chains across the 650 to 700 repertoires, and some 11 million of these chains were shared by at least two donors. To remove PCR and sequencing errors, raw reads were error-corrected and collapsed into unique sequences using a nearest-neighbor algorithm that merged closely related sequences. V, D and J gene segments were assigned by aligning CDR3 sequences to IMGT reference sequences. For a sequence to be retained, at least a six-nucleotide match to both a V gene segment and a J gene segment was required. A rearrangement counted as productive if the CDR3 had no stop codons and remained in frame with V and J, and every other rearrangement counted as non-productive. CDR3 was defined by IMGT convention, running from the second conserved V-encoded cysteine to the conserved J-encoded phenylalanine. Sequences without an unambiguous match to a single V gene segment were excluded from the earlier analysis of about 630 of the donors. In an earlier analysis of 450 to 700 of the donors, V segments were called functional above 56.7% productive rearrangements and were called segregating when the between-donor standard deviation exceeded 5%. A statistical classification framework was built to diagnose cytomegalovirus status from the catalog of TCR beta chain sequences. In a later analysis, V and J genes were assigned by comparing TCR nucleotide sequences against IMGT/GENE-DB human TR gene sequences. Using the TCRdist pipeline, a later analysis assigned CDR3 sequences along with most-parsimonious VDJ recombination scenarios. In a later analysis, each TCR beta chain was defined by its CDR3 amino acid sequence together with its V-gene family, and reads lacking a unique V-gene family were excluded. A later analysis removed 592 highly shared, low-generation-probability nucleotide sequences to deal with suspected cross-contamination and a sequencing artifact. In a later analysis, a clonal expansion index for each public chain was calculated from normalized within-repertoire ranks of inferred template counts. In a later analysis, generation probabilities were computed using a VDJ recombination model fitted to out-of-frame rearrangements, and the results were checked against IGoR. In a later analysis, hypergeometric tests were used to score TCR-TCR, TCR-HLA and TCR-CMV co-occurrence, with a repertoire-size bias correction applied to TCR pairs. False discovery rates were estimated in a later analysis by permuting HLA or CMV assignments 20 times. In a later analysis, co-occurring TCRs were grouped using DBSCAN, and TCRdist sequence similarity was added for clustering within HLA-allele-positive subsets. Repertoires with fewer than 30,000 or more than 120,000 public chains were left out of co-occurrence clustering, as were five repertoires with anomalous nucleotide sharing. The source is immuneACCESS, and TCRdb retained only in-frame sequences with V and J called. Part of the clones is not carried over; for the studies checked, unresolved V genes explain less than half of this, and the remainder is unexplained. V, J and clone size are taken as reported in that table, and D and trimming were inferred from the DNA itself. In all, the sample holds over 120,000 clones, and about three quarters of those were seen once. The ten largest account for less than 5% of the sample.

The cohort comprised some 730 healthy bone marrow donors. At the time of sampling, all cohort members were nominally healthy, though unrecorded immune exposures were likely present. The donor tested CMV seronegative and was one of the 352 seronegative cohort members. A peripheral blood sample was provided by each donor, and peripheral blood mononuclear cells were used for TCR beta sequencing. Genomic DNA extraction from the blood cell samples was performed with the Qiagen DNeasy Blood Extraction Kit. The rearranged chain carries TRBV4-1 and TRBJ2-1; 10 bases in the junction line up with TRBD2. Specimen: PBMCs. The receptor's source is a male donor in good health and CMV-seronegative. CDR3 protein: CASSQDRTSGVTLEQFF. The DNA is TGCGCCAGCAGCCAAGATCGGACTAGCGGAGTTACTCTTGAGCAGTTCTTC.